This TCR beta chain stems from a study of beta chain features in type 1 diabetes. Broader study findings: In every one of the four CD4+ subsets, TCRB CDR3s were moderately but significantly shorter in Type 1 diabetes patients.

Reverse transcription of all isolated RNA meant that expressed TCRB transcripts were sequenced. Reads from naive, central memory and regulatory T cell samples averaged roughly 3.6 million. Clones were sequenced by immunoSEQ multiplex PCR, and TCRdb holds only the in-frame ones, with some missing. The table lists 500,000 to 800,000 clones, 9.5% to 15% of them singletons. Researchers reported sorting CD4+ naive, central memory, regulatory and stem cell-like memory cells via CD45RO/CCR7/CD25/CD127/CD95/CD27. Purity above 95% was achieved in all sorted populations. As regards this clone: Its antigen is unidentified.

The sequenced material came from naive CD4+ T cells from blood. The TCR sequence derives from a man in his thirties or forties with type 1 diabetes.

The CDR3 here is CASSLSTGTSNTEAFF. For the CDR3, the DNA is TGTGCCAGCAGCTTATCAACCGGGACATCGAACACTGAAGCTTTCTTT. V is TRBV7-9 and J is TRBJ1-1; D might be TRBD1 (6 bases). Deletions cut 2 bases from V and 1 base from J, with 14 bases between. The germline V gene has CDR1 SEHNR and CDR2 FQNEAQ (reference sequence). The CDR3 is 16 residues long.